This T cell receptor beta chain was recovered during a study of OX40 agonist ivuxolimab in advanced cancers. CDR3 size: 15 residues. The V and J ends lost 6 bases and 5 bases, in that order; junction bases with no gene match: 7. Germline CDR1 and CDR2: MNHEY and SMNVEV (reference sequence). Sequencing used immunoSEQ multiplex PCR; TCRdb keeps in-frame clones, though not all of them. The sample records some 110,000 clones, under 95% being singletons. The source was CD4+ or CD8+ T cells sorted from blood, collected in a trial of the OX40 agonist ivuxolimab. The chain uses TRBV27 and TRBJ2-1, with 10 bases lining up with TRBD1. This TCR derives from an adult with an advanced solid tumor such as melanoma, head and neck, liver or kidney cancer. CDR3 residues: CASSDTGTGDNEQFF. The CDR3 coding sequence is TGTGCCAGCAGCGATACCGGGACAGGGGACAATGAGCAGTTCTTC.